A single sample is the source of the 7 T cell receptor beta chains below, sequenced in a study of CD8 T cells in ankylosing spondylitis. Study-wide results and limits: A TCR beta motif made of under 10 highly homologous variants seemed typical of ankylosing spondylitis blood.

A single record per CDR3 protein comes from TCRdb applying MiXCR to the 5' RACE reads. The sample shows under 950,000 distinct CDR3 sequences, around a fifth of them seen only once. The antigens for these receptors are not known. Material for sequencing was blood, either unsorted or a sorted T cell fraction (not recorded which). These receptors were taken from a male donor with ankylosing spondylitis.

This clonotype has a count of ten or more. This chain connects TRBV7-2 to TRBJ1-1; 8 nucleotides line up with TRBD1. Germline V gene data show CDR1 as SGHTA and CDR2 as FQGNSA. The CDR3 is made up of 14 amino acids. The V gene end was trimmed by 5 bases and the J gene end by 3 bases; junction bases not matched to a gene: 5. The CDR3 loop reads CASSKTGGYTEAFF. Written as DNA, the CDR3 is TGTGCCAGCAGCAAAACAGGGGGGTACACTGAAGCTTTCTTT.

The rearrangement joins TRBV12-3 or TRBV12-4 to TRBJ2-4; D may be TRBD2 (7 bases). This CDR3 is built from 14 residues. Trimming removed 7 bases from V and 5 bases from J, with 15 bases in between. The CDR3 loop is CASTEGGVQNIQYF. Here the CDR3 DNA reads TGTGCCAGCACGGAGGGGGGGGTTCAAAACATTCAGTACTTC.

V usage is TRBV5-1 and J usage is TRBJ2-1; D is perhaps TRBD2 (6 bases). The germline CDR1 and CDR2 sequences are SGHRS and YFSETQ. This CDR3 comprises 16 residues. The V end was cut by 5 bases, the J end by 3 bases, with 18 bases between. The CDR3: CASRAPERGGYNEQFF. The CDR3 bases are TGCGCCAGCAGAGCCCCTGAACGGGGAGGCTACAATGAGCAGTTCTTC.

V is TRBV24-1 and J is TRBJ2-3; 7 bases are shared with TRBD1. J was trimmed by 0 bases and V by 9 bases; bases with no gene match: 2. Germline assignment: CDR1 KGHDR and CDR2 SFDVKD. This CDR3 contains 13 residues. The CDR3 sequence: CATGQVSTDTQYF. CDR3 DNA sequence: TGTGCCACCGGACAGGTTAGCACAGATACGCAGTATTTT.

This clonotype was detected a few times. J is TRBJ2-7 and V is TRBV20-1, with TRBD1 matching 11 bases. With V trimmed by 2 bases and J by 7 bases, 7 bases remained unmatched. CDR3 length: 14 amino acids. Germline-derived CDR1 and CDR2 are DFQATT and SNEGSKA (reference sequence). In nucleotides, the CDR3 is TGCAGTGCTAGACCGGGACAGGGGGGTTGGGAGCAGTACTTC. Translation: CSARPGQGGWEQYF.

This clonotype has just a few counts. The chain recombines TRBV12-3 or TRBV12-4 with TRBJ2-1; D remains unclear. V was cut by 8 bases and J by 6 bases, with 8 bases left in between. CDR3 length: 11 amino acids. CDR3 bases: TGTGCCAGCGCCCGCCTCAATGAGCAGTTCTTC. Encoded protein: CASARLNEQFF.

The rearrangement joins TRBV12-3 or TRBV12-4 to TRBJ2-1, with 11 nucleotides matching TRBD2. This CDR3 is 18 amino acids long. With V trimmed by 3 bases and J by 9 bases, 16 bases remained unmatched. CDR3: CASSFVGTSGGEAGEQFF. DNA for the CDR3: TGTGCCAGCAGTTTTGTCGGGACTAGCGGAGGCGAGGCGGGTGAGCAGTTCTTC.